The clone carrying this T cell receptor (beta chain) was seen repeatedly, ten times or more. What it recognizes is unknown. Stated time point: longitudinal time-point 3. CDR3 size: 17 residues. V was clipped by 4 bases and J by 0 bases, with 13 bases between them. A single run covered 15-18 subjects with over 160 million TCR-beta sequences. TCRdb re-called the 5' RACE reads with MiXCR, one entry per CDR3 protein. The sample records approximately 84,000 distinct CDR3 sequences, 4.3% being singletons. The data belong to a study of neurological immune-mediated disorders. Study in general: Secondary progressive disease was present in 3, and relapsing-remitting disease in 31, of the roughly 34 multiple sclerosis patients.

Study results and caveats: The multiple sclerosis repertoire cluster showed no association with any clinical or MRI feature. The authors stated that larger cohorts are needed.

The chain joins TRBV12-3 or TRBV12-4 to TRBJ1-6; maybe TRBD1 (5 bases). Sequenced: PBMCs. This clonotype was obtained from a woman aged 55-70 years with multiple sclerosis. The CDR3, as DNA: TGTGCCAGCAGTTCGTCAGGGACGAGCTCCTATAATTCACCCCTCCACTTT. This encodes CASSSSGTSSYNSPLHF.